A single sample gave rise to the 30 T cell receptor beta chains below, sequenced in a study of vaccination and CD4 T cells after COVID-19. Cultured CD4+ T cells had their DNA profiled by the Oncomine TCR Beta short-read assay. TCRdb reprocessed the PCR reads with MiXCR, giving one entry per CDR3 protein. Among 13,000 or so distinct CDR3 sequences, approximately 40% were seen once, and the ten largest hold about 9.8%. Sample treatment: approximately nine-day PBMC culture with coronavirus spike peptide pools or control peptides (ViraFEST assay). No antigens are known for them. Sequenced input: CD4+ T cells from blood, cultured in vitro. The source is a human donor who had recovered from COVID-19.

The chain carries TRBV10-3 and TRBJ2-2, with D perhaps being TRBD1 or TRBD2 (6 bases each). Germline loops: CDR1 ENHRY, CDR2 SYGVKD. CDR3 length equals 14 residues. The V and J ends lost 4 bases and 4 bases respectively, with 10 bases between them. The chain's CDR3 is CAISAGGGTGELFF. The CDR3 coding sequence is TGTGCCATCAGTGCCGGGGGCGGCACCGGGGAGCTGTTTTTT.

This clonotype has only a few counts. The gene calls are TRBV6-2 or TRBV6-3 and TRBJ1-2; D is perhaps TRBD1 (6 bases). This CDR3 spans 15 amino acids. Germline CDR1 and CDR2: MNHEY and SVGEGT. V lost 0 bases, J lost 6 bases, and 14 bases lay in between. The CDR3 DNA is TGTGCCAGCAGTTACTCGATAGGGGGAGGACATGGCTACACCTTC. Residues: CASSYSIGGGHGYTF.

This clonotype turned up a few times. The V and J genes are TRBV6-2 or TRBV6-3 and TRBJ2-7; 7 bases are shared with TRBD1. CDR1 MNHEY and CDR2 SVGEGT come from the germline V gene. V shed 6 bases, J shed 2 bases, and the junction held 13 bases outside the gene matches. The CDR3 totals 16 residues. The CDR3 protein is CASRRFRDSKAYEQYF. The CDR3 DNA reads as TGTGCCAGCAGGAGGTTCCGGGACAGTAAAGCCTACGAGCAGTACTTC.

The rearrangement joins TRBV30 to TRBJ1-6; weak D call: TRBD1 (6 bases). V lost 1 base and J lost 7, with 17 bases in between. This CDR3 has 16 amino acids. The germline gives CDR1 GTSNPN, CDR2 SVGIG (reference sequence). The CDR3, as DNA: TGTGCCTGGAGTGGGGGGCCCCGACATGAGAATTCACCCCTCCACTTT. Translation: CAWSGGPRHENSPLHF.

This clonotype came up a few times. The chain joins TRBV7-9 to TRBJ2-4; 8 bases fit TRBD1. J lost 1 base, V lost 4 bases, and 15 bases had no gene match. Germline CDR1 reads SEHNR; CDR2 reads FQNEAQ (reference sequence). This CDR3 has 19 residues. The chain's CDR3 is CASSSATGAGSGAKNIQYF. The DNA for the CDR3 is TGTGCCAGCAGCTCCGCGACAGGGGCGGGATCGGGGGCCAAAAACATTCAGTACTTC.

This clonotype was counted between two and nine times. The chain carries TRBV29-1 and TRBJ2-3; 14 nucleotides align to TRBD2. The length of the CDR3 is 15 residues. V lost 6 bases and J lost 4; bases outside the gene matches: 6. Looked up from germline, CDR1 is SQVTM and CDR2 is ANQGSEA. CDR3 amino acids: CSVSGTSGSADTQYF. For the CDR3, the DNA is TGCAGCGTCTCCGGGACTAGCGGGAGCGCAGATACGCAGTATTTT.

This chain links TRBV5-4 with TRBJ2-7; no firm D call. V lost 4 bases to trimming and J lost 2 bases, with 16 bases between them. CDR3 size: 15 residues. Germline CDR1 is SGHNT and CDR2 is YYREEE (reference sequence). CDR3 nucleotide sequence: TGTGCCAGCAGCAAATCCGCGGACGGCCCCTACGAGCAGTACTTC. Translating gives CASSKSADGPYEQYF. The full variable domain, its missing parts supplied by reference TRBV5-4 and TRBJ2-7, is ETGVTQSPTHLIKTRGQQVTLRCSSQSGHNTVSWYQQALGQGPQFIFQYYREEENGRGNFPPRFSGLQFPNYSSELNVNALELDDSALYLCASSKSADGPYEQYFGPGTRLTVT.

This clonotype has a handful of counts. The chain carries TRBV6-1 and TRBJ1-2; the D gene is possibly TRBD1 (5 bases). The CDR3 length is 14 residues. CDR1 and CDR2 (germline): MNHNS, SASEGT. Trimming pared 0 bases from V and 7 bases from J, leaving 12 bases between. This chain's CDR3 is CASSEASGGGGYTF. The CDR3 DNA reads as TGTGCCAGCAGTGAAGCGTCGGGGGGTGGTGGCTACACCTTC.

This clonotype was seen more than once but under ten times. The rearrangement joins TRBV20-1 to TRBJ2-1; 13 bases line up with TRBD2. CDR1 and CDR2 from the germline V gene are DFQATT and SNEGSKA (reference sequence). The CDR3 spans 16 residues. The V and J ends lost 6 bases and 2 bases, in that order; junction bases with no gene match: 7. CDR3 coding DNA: TGCAGTGCGCCGGGACTAGCGGGACTGACCTACAATGAGCAGTTCTTC. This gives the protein CSAPGLAGLTYNEQFF.

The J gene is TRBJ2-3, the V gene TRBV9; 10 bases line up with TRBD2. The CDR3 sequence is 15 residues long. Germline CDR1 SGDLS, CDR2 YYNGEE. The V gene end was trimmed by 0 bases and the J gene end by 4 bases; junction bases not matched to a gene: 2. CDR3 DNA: TGTGCCAGCAGCGTAGGTGGACTAGCGGCAGATACGCAGTATTTT. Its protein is CASSVGGLAADTQYF.

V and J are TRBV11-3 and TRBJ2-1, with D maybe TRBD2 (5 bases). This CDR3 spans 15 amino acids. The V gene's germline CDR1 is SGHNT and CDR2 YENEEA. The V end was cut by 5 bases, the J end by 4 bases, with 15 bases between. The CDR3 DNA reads TGTGCCAGCAGCCCCTCCGGCGGGTATTACAATGAGCAGTTCTTC. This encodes CASSPSGGYYNEQFF.

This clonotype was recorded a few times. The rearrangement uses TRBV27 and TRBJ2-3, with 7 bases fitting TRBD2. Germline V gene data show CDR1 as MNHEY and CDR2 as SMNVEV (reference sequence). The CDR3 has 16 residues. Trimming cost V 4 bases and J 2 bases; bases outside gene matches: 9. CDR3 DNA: TGTGCCAGCAGTTATGTCGGCGGGAGTTTCACAGATACGCAGTATTTT. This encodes CASSYVGGSFTDTQYF.

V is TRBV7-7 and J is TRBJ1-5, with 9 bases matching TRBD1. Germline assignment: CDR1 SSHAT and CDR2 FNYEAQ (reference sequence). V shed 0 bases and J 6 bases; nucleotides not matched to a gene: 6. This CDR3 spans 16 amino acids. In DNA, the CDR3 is TGTGCCAGCAGCTTAGCGCGAGACAGGGGGTGTCAGCCCCAGCATTTT. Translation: CASSLARDRGCQPQHF.

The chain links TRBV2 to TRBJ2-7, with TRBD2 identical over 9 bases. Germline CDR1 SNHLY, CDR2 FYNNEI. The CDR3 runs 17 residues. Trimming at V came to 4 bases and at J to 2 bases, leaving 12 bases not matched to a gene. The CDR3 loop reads CASSGRGLATNPYEQYF. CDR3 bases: TGTGCCAGCAGTGGACGAGGACTAGCGACAAATCCCTACGAGCAGTACTTC.

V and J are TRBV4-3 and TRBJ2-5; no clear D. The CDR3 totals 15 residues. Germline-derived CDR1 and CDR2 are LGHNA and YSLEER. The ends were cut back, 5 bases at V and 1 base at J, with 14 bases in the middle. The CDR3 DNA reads TGCGCCAGCAGCGACACGGCAAGGCCCCAAGAGACCCAGTACTTC. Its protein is CASSDTARPQETQYF.

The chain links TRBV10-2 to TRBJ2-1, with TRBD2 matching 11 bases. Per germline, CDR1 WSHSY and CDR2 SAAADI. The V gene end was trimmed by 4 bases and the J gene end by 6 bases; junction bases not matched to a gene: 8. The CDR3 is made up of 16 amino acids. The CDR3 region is CASSATVTSGINEQFF. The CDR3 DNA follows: TGCGCCAGCAGTGCTACTGTGACTAGCGGGATCAATGAGCAGTTCTTC.

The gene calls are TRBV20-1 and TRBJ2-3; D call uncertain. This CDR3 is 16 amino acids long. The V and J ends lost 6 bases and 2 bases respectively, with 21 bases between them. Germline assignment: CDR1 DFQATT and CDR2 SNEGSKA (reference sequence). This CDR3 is CSATMLREPYTDTQYF. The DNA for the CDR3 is TGCAGTGCAACCATGCTCAGAGAACCTTACACAGATACGCAGTATTTT.

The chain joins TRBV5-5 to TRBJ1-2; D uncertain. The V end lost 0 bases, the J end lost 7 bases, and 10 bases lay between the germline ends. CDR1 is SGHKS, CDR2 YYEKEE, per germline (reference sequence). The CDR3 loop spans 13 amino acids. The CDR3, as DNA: TGTGCCAGCAGCTTGGGAACAACCGGTGGCTACACCTTC. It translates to CASSLGTTGGYTF.

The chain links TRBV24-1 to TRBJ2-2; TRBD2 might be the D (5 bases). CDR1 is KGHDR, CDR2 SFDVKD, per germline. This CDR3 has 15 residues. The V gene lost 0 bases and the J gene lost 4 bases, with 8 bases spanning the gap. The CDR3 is CATSDLGLRTGELFF. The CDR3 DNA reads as TGTGCCACCAGTGATTTGGGACTCCGCACCGGGGAGCTGTTTTTT.

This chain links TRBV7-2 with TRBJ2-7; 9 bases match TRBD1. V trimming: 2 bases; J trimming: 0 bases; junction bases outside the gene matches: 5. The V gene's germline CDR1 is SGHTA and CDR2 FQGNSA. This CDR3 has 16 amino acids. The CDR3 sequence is CASSLSRTGVSYEQYF. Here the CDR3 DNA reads TGTGCCAGCAGCTTATCTCGGACAGGGGTCTCCTACGAGCAGTACTTC.

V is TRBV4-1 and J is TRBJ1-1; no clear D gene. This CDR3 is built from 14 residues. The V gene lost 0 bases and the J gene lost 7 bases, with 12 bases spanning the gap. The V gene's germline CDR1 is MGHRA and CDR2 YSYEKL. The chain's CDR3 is CASSQDRAPHEAFF. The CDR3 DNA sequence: TGCGCCAGCAGCCAAGACCGGGCCCCCCATGAAGCTTTCTTT.

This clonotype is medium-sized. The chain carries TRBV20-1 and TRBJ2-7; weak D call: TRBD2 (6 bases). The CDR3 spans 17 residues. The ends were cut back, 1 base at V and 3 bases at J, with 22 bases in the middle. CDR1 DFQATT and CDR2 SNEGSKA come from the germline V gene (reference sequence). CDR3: CSARGAQEGPKIYEQYF. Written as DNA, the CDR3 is TGCAGTGCTAGAGGAGCCCAGGAGGGGCCTAAGATCTACGAGCAGTACTTC.

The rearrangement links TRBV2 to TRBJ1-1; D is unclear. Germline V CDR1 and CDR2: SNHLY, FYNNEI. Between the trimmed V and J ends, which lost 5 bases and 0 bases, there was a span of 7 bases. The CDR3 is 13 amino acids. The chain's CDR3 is CASSPLMNTEAFF. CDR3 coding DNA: TGTGCCAGCAGTCCACTCATGAACACTGAAGCTTTCTTT.

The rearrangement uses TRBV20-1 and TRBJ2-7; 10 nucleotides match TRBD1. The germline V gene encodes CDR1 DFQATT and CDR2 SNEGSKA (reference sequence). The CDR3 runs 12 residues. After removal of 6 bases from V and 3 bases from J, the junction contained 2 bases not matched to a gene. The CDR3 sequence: CSADRGGYEQYF. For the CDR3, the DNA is TGCAGTGCGGACAGGGGGGGCTACGAGCAGTACTTC.

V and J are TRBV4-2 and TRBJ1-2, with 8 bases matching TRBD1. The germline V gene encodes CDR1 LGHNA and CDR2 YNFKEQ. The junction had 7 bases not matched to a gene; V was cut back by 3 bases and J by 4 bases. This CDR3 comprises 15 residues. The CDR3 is CASSQPDRATYGYTF. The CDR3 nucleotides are TGTGCCAGCAGCCAGCCGGACAGGGCGACCTATGGCTACACCTTC.

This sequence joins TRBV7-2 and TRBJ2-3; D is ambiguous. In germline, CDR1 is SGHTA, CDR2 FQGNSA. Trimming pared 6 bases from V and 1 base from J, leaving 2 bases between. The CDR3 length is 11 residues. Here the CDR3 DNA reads TGTGCCAGCAGGCGCACAGATACGCAGTATTTT. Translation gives CASRRTDTQYF.

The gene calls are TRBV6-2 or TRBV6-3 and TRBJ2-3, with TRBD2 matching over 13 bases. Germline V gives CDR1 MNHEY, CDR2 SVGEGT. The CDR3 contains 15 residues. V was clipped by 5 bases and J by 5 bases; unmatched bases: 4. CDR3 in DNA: TGTGCCAGCAGTCCCCGACTAGCGGGGGGAGATACGCAGTATTTT. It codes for CASSPRLAGGDTQYF.

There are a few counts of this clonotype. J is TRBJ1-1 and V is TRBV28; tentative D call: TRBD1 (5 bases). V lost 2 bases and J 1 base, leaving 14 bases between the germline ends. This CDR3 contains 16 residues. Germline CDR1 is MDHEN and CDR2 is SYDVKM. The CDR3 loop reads CASSLPRPGRNTEAFF. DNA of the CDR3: TGTGCCAGCAGTTTACCACGGCCGGGGCGGAACACTGAAGCTTTCTTT.

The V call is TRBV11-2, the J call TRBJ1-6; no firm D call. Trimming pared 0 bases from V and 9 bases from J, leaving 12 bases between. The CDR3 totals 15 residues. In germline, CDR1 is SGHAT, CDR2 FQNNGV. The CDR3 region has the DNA TGTGCCAGCAGCTTAGATATGCGGGTAACTTCACCCCTCCACTTT. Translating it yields CASSLDMRVTSPLHF.

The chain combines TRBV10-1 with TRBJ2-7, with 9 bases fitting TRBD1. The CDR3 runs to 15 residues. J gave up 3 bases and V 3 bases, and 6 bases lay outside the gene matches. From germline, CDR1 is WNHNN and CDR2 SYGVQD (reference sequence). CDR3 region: CASSDPGQGLYEQYF. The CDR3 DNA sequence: TGCGCCAGCAGTGACCCGGGACAGGGTCTCTACGAGCAGTACTTC.